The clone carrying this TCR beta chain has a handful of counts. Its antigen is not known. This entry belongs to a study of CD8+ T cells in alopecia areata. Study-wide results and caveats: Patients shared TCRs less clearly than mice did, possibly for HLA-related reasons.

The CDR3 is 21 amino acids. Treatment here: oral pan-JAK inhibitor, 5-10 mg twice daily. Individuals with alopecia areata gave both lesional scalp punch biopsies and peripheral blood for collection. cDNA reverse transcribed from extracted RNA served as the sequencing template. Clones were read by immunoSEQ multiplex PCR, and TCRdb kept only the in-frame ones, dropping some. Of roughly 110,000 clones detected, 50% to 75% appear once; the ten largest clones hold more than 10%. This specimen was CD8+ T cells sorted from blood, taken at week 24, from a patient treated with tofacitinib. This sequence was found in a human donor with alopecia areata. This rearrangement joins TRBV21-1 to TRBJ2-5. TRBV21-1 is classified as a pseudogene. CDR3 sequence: CASSPGPTQGRHLLYQETQYF. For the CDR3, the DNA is TGTGCCAGCAGCCCGGGGCCGACACAAGGACGACACCTCTTGTACCAAGAGACCCAGTACTTC.